The subject of this entry is one T cell receptor beta chain. It has no known antigen specificity. No base qualities exist here, and no much larger clone lies one base off it. V is pruned by 3 bases and J by 4 bases, leaving 6 bases of the junction without a gene match. The CDR3 contains 14 residues, cysteine and phenylalanine counted. Only CDR3 DNA is held: 42 bases, read in frame from base 1. Based on the germline V gene (reference sequence), the CDR1 and CDR2 sequences are DFQATT and SNEGSKA. This entry comes from a study of T-cell reconstitution after alpha-beta-depleted transplantation in children listed by TCRdb under 2016. In terms of the full investigation: T-cell immune reconstitution after TCRalphabeta/CD19-depleted allogeneic hematopoietic cell transplantation in children was quantitatively tracked in the study by means of TCR repertoire profiling.

The study at large found these results: In some patients, the high TCRbeta diversity seen at day 60 was put down to recipient T cells and intrathymic progenitors that had survived conditioning. The apparently early recovery of alphabetaT-cell counts about two months after transplant reportedly depended on only several hundred rapidly expanded clones that came from non-depleted graft cells. Over the following months the frequencies of hyperexpanded clones went down, and after one year T-cell counts and TCRbeta diversity were mostly credited to newly produced T cells.

Library preparation was by PCR. Data came from an Illumina HiSeq 2500. TCR libraries were prepared with molecular barcoding, using unique molecular identifiers to normalize TCRbeta repertoire quantification. The raw public data were reprocessed by TCRdb itself: fastp quality trimming at Q25, MiXCR clonotype calling, in-frame beta chains only. One record per CDR3 amino acid sequence lists the most common genes and DNA. Within this sample are hundreds of thousands of distinct CDR3 sequences, with 16% of them counted one time only. Approximately 28% of the sample belongs to the ten largest clones. In light of the paper, this sample's treatment or condition label describes: allogeneic hematopoietic cell transplantation with graft depleted of TCRalphabeta T cells and CD19 B cells. TCRalphabeta/CD19-depleted allogeneic hematopoietic cell grafts were given to the transplant recipients, all of whom were children.

The source is a boy in the first two years of life who had a stem cell transplant for Wiskott-Aldrich syndrome, so the T cells may come from the graft donor. The rearrangement joined TRBV20-1 to TRBJ2-1; TRBD2 fits 7 bases in the junction. The specimen comprised PBMCs, mostly from graft donor cells, sampled 360 days after TCRalphabeta/CD19-depleted stem cell transplant. The DNA reads as follows: TGCAGTGCTAGGTCCCAGCGGGGATACAATGAGCAGTTCTTC. This translates into CSARSQRGYNEQFF.